A single sample is the source of the 16 T cell receptor beta chains below, sequenced in a study of blood T cell repertoires in COVID-19. Here immunoSEQ multiplex PCR was the method, and the copy in TCRdb shows in-frame clones only, minus some. The sample lists 250,000 to 400,000 clones, around nine tenths occurring once. The sequencing input was PBMCs or T cells enriched from blood (not recorded which). The receptors shown here come from a man in his fifties or sixties who had recovered from COVID-19.

The genes are TRBV28 and TRBJ2-1; the D gene is possibly TRBD2 (6 bases). This CDR3 spans 15 amino acids. The V and J ends lost 3 bases and 8 bases respectively, with 17 bases between them. Germline CDR1 MDHEN, CDR2 SYDVKM. The CDR3 reads CASSFSGTSLDEQFF. The CDR3 coding sequence is TGTGCCAGCAGTTTTTCCGGGACTTCTTTAGATGAGCAGTTCTTC.

This sequence joins TRBV5-1 and TRBJ2-1, with 13 bases fitting TRBD2. From germline, CDR1 is SGHRS and CDR2 YFSETQ. The CDR3 sequence is 15 residues long. The J segment lost 4 bases and the V segment lost 7 bases, leaving 5 bases of the junction unmatched. DNA of the CDR3: TGCGCCAGCCGACCGGGACTAGCGGGATACAATGAGCAGTTCTTC. It encodes CASRPGLAGYNEQFF.

The chain links TRBV4-2 to TRBJ1-1; D is possibly TRBD1 (6 bases). CDR1 and CDR2 from the germline V gene are LGHNA and YNFKEQ. V shed 0 bases and J shed 3 bases, with 14 bases lying between them. The CDR3 runs 16 residues. In DNA form, the CDR3 reads TGTGCCAGCAGCCAAGAGCCGTTAGGGGGGGACACTGAAGCTTTCTTT. Encoded protein: CASSQEPLGGDTEAFF.

For the CDR3, the DNA is TGCGCCAGCAGCCAAGAGGCGGGACAGTTCTACGAGCAGTACTTC. This sequence encodes CASSQEAGQFYEQYF. The chain employs TRBV4-1 and TRBJ2-7; D perhaps matches TRBD1 (7 bases). The V gene's germline CDR1 is MGHRA and CDR2 YSYEKL. V dropped 0 bases and J dropped 3 bases, with 12 bases sitting between them. The CDR3 spans 15 residues.

The chain links TRBV29-1 to TRBJ2-3; 7 positions agree with TRBD1. There are 14 residues in the CDR3. CDR1 is SQVTM and CDR2 is ANQGSEA in the germline V gene. DNA for the CDR3: TGCAGTGAAAAAACCGGGACAGTCACAGATACGCAGTATTTT. Its translation is CSEKTGTVTDTQYF.

The chain links TRBV6-5 to TRBJ1-1; D is possibly TRBD1 (6 bases). Germline values: CDR1 MNHEY, CDR2 SVGAGI. This CDR3 contains 13 residues. The V end was cut by 2 bases, the J end by 4 bases, with 8 bases between. CDR3 amino acids: CASSYTGITEAFF. The CDR3 DNA reads as TGTGCCAGCAGTTACACAGGGATCACTGAAGCTTTCTTT.

This clone was detected only once. The chain carries TRBV7-3 and TRBJ2-1; TRBD1 aligns across 9 bases. V lost 4 bases to trimming and J lost 5 bases; unmatched junction nucleotides: 6. The germline gives CDR1 SGHTA, CDR2 FQGTGA. The CDR3 runs to 15 residues. Here the CDR3 reads CASSSPGQGHNEQFF. The CDR3 region has the DNA TGTGCCAGCAGCTCCCCGGGACAGGGTCACAATGAGCAGTTCTTC.

This clone appeared a single time. The chain links TRBV2 to TRBJ1-1, with D unclear. The CDR3 is 14 residues long. Trimming cost V 7 bases and J 4 bases, with 16 bases left between them. Germline-derived CDR1 and CDR2 are SNHLY and FYNNEI. CDR3 protein: CASTPEGGGTEAFF. The CDR3 coding sequence is TGTGCCAGCACTCCGGAGGGAGGCGGCACTGAAGCTTTCTTT.

The chain links TRBV9 to TRBJ2-7; 7 bases map to TRBD2. This CDR3 has 14 amino acids. Per the germline V gene, CDR1 is SGDLS and CDR2 is YYNGEE. Trimming took 3 bases from V and 7 from J; bases not matched to a gene: 10. The CDR3 DNA reads TGTGCCAGCAGCGGAAGGGGAGGGCGACGGGAGCAGTACTTC. The encoded protein is CASSGRGGRREQYF. Together with reference TRBV9 and TRBJ2-7, the CDR3 gives the full variable domain: DSGVTQTPKHLITATGQRVTLRCSPRSGDLSVYWYQQSLDQGLQFLIQYYNGEERAKGNILERFSAQQFPDLHSELNLSSLELGDSALYFCASSGRGGRREQYFGPGTRLTVT.

The chain combines TRBV5-8 with TRBJ2-1; TRBD1 matches 10 bases. V lost 5 bases, J lost 1 base, and 9 bases stayed unmatched. The germline CDR1 and CDR2 sequences are SGHTS and YDEGEE. CDR3 length: 17 amino acids. The CDR3 protein is CASSRRQGAPSYNEQFF. For the CDR3, the DNA is TGTGCCAGCAGTCGTAGACAGGGGGCCCCATCCTACAATGAGCAGTTCTTC.

This chain links TRBV28 with TRBJ2-7; 11 bases are shared with TRBD2. This CDR3 has 15 amino acids. Germline lookup yields CDR1 MDHEN and CDR2 SYDVKM. The ends lost 3 bases at V and 3 bases at J; junction bases unmatched: 4. This chain's CDR3 is CASSFTGTSGYEQYF. The CDR3 DNA reads TGTGCCAGCAGTTTTACGGGGACTAGCGGCTACGAGCAGTACTTC.

As regards this clone: One end of the junction is discordant with germline, which a read error may explain. V and J are TRBV7-7 and TRBJ2-3; TRBD2 matches 15 bases. The CDR3 loop spans 18 amino acids. CDR1 is SSHAT, CDR2 FNYEAQ, per germline (reference sequence). Here the CDR3 reads CASSLAQPGLAGGDTQYF. CDR3 DNA: TGTGCTAGCAGCTTAGCGCAACCGGGACTAGCGGGAGGAGATACGCAGTATTTT.

The chain recombines TRBV2 with TRBJ1-5; D is possibly TRBD1 (6 bases). The CDR3 loop spans 16 amino acids. V lost 7 bases, J lost 2 bases, and 18 bases lay in between. CDR1 and CDR2 (germline): SNHLY, FYNNEI. The CDR3: CASTVLGAGGNQPQHF. The CDR3 DNA reads as TGTGCCAGCACCGTACTCGGGGCAGGGGGCAATCAGCCCCAGCATTTT.

The CDR3: CASSRGQVNTEAFF. In DNA, the CDR3 is TGTGCCAGTAGTCGAGGACAGGTGAACACTGAAGCTTTCTTT. V gene TRBV19 combines with J gene TRBJ1-1, with TRBD1 matching over 7 bases. The CDR3 consists of 14 residues. J gave up 0 bases and V 5 bases, and 3 bases lay outside the gene matches. Germline V CDR1 and CDR2: LNHDA, SQIVND (reference sequence).

The chain links TRBV13 to TRBJ1-2, with a tentative D call TRBD1 (5 bases). Germline V gives CDR1 PRHDT, CDR2 FYEKMQ (reference sequence). Trimming took 5 bases from V and 6 from J, leaving 13 bases between them. The CDR3 consists of 13 residues. The CDR3 nucleotides read TGTGCCAGCAGCATCAGGGCCTACCATGGCTACACCTTC. Translation: CASSIRAYHGYTF.

V gene TRBV7-9 combines with J gene TRBJ1-3; the D gene is possibly TRBD1 (5 bases). Germline V gives CDR1 SEHNR, CDR2 FQNEAQ (reference sequence). The CDR3 extends over 16 amino acids. Trimming shortened V by 5 bases and J by 0 bases, and 14 bases separated the two germline ends. The CDR3 loop reads CASSERGSSSGNTIYF. As DNA, the CDR3 is TGTGCCAGCAGCGAACGGGGGTCCAGCTCTGGAAACACCATATATTTT.